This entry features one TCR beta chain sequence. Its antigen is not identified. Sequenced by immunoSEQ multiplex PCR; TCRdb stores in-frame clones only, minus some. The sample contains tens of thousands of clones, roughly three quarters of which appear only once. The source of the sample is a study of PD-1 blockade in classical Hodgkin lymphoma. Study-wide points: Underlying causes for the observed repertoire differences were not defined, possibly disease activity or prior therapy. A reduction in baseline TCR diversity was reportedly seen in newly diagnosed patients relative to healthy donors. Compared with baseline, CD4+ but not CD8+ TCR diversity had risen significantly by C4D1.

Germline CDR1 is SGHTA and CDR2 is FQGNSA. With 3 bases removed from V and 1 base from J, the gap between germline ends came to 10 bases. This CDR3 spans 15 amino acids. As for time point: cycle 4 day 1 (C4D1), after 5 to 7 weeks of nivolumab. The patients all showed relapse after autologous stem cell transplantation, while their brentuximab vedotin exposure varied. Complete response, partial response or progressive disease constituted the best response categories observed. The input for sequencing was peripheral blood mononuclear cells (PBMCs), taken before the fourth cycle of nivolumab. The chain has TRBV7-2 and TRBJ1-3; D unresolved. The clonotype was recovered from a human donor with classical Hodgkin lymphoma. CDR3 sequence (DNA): TGTGCCAGCAGCTTGGCGTTTGAATCTGGAAACACCATATATTTT. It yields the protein CASSLAFESGNTIYF.